This T cell receptor (beta chain) comes out of a study of shared clonotypes between healthy human individuals. Study-wide points: On the whole, naive subsets had larger estimated richness than memory subsets had.

Across several immunoSEQ plates, the genomic DNA of each subset was split evenly. The method was immunoSEQ multiplex PCR; TCRdb's version includes in-frame clones alone and lacks a portion of them. The sample contains about 820,000 clones, 80% to 95% of which appear only once. As to this clone: The antigen remains unidentified.

Naive-designated CD8 cells lacked CD45RO, were positively enriched for CCR7, and omitted terminally differentiated effector memory CD45RA+ cells. This CDR3 region has 13 residues. The V end was cut by 0 bases, the J end by 4 bases, with 8 bases between. Germline assignment: CDR1 SGHKS and CDR2 YYEKEE (reference sequence). This receptor was identified in a man under 40 in good health. Sequenced sample: naive CD8+ T cells sorted from blood. This rearrangement joins TRBV5-5 to TRBJ2-7; D is undetermined. CDR3 in amino acids: CASSLVSYYEQYF. The DNA for the CDR3 is TGTGCCAGCAGCTTGGTTTCATATTACGAGCAGTACTTC.